This record covers a single T cell receptor (beta chain). Its antigen is not identified. The data were obtained in a study of cytomegalovirus exposure and HLA in healthy donors. Findings and caveats of the study: A classifier reportedly called cytomegalovirus status with high sensitivity and specificity. A cluster of highly shared sequence variants was likely a sequencing artifact. As was reported, the HLA-A and HLA-B alleles of most subjects were accurately predicted from TCR beta sequences.

13 Jbeta primers and 60 Vbeta primers were used for the PCR. In the source study's methods: An analysis that came later counted approximately 76 million unique TCR beta chains, 9 million to 12 million shared. Sequenced by immunoSEQ multiplex PCR; TCRdb stores in-frame clones only, minus some. The V and J calls and clone size were taken over from that table, and D and trimming were inferred from the DNA. The table has 100,000 to 120,000 clones, roughly two thirds seen once. Trimming removed 3 bases from V and 6 bases from J, with 9 bases in between. Germline values: CDR1 DFQATT, CDR2 SNEGSKA (reference sequence). The CDR3 extends over 11 amino acids.

Source material: PBMCs. The clonotype was recovered from a man aged 25 to 45 in good health and CMV-seronegative. The rearrangement joins TRBV20-1 to TRBJ2-7, with D tentatively TRBD2 (5 bases). The CDR3 loop is CSASTRGEQYF. The DNA of the CDR3 is TGCAGTGCTAGTACCCGGGGCGAGCAGTACTTC.